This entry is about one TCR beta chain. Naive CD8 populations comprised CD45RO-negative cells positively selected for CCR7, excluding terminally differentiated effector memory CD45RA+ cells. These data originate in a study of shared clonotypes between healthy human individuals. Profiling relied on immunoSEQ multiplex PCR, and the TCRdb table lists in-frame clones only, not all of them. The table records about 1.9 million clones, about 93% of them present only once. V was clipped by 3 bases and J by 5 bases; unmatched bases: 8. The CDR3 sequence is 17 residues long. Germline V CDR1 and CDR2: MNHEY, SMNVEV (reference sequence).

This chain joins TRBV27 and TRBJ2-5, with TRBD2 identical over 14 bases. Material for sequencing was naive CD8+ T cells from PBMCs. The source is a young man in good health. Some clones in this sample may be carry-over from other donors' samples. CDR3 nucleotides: TGTGCCAGCAGTTTGGGACTAGCGGGAGTAGGGTCGGAGACCCAGTACTTC. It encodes CASSLGLAGVGSETQYF.